This TCR beta chain was obtained from a study of blood T cell repertoires in COVID-19. Sequencing was performed with immunoSEQ multiplex PCR; in TCRdb, only in-frame clones are kept and a portion is missing. The data show some 300,000 clones, with 85% to 90% seen just once and 2% to 2.5% held by the top ten. This CDR3 is built from 15 residues. Germline V gene data show CDR1 as LNHDA and CDR2 as SQIVND (reference sequence). V lost 3 bases to trimming and J lost 1 base, with 13 bases between them. The chain joins TRBV19 to TRBJ2-7; a possible D gene is TRBD2 (6 bases). Sequences were obtained from PBMCs or T cells enriched from blood (not recorded which). The sequence was collected from a woman in her sixties in a cohort exposed to, infected with or recovered from COVID-19 (not recorded which). The CDR3, as DNA: TGTGCCAGTAGTATTACGGCGGGATCTTCCTACGAGCAGTACTTC. Protein product: CASSITAGSSYEQYF.